The entry that follows covers one TCR beta chain sequence. Amplification used 60 Vbeta primers and 13 Jbeta primers. The data were produced by immunoSEQ multiplex PCR, yet TCRdb's version contains in-frame clones alone and is incomplete. The data hold over 100,000 clones, with around 67% observed a single time. Participants comprised healthy donors of bone marrow. This specimen belongs to a study of cytomegalovirus exposure and HLA in healthy donors. Germline values: CDR1 SGHRS, CDR2 YFSETQ. Trimming cost V 1 base and J 4 bases; bases outside gene matches: 1. This CDR3 has 16 amino acids. The clonotype originates from a woman in her thirties or forties in good health and CMV-seropositive. The V and J genes are TRBV5-1 and TRBJ2-1; the match to TRBD2 covers 14 bases. The source material was PBMCs. In DNA form, the CDR3 reads TGCGCCAGCAGCTTGAGGACTAGCGGGGGGTACAATGAGCAGTTCTTC. Translated, it gives CASSLRTSGGYNEQFF.